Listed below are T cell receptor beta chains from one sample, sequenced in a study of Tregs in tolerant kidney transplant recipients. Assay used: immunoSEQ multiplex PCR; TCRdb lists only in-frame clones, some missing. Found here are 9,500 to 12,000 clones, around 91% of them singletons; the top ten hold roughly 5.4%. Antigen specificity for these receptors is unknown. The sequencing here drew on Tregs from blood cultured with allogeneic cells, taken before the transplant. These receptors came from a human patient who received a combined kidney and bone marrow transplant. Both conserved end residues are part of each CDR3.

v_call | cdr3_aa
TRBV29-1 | CSVGDRVDGYTF
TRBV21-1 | CASSKPPGGLTGELFF
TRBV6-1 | CASSRDTGGNTIYF
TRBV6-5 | CASSPRQGVRYEQYF
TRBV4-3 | CASSRVAGGSYEQYF
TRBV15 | CATSRFVSVGKNIQYF
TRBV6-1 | CASSEGVYEQYF
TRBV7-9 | CASSLAPKNTIYF
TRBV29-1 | CRLKQGANSPLHF
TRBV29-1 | CSVYDGRGYEQYF
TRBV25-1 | CASSENSAGGSPTDTQYF
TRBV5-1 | CASSLGQGPTNEKLFF
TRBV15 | CATRVGQPHMNEQFF
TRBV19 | CASTRLAGGSLDTGELFF
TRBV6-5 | CASSYSGSYEQYF
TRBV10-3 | CASSASGGAISYEQYF
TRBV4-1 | CASSQEGARGETQYF
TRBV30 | CAWKRALHIPTEAFF
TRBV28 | CASSPGLAGFTDTQYF
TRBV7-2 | CASSSRDGDRGPNEQFF
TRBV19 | CASSGLAGFADTQYF
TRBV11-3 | CASSLGQYDTYEQYF
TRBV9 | CASSPVDPGELFF
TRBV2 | CASIVQSYEQYF
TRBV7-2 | CASSLGLPPLDIQYF
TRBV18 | CASSPTSGTHEQYF
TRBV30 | CAWRITRAFF
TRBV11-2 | CASSLGQGYNQPQHF
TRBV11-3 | CASSRYAGGPHEQFF
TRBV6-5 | CASSYSRGTGGHEQYF
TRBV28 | CASSLLWGAAPLSNQPQHF
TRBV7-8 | CASSPYDRVGTQYF
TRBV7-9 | CASSPDYAGGVGYTF
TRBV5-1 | CASSSITGRNTEAFF
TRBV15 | CATSRVVWATYGNTIYF
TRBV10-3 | CAISEPGLKPNQPQHF
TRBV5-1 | CASSLPPGLRTGELFF
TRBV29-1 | CSALSGTINEQFF
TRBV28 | CASSLYAGGRKLFF
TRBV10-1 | CASSLGHYRGRNEQYF
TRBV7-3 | CASSLKGPVVNTEAFF
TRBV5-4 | CASSPPGGETQYF
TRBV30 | CAWSSNVEVYGYTF
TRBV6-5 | CASSRAGGYNEQFF
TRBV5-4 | CASSLGWVYGYTF
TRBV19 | CASTRGSGFNEQFF
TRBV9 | CASSPFTGELFF
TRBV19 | CASRLTGEDTQYF
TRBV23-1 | CASSQSESRGAHNEQFF
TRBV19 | CASSRVRGSNYGYTF
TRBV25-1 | CASGTGMKTQYF
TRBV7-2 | CASSFSLAGSYNEQFF
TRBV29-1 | CSVTGRYLAMEQFF
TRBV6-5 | CASSLSPLNNEQFF
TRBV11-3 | CASSTTGRTEAFF
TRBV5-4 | CASSWSGITDTQYF